These 4 T cell receptor beta chains share one sample of origin, sequenced in a study of PD-1 blockade in classical Hodgkin lymphoma. There was relapse after autologous stem cell transplantation in every patient, and there was variation in brentuximab vedotin exposure. Sequencing used immunoSEQ multiplex PCR; TCRdb keeps in-frame clones, though not all of them. The data contain about 75,000 clones, 93% of them singletons. The sample was peripheral blood mononuclear cells (PBMCs), taken at baseline. The receptors stem from a human donor with classical Hodgkin lymphoma.

The chain is built from TRBV6-5 and TRBJ2-2, with 11 bases that match TRBD1. The germline CDR1 and CDR2 sequences are MNHEY and SVGAGI. The CDR3 spans 15 residues. The junction had 4 bases not matched to a gene; V was cut back by 6 bases and J by 4 bases. CDR3 DNA: TGTGCCAGCAGCCAAGGACAGGGGGCCACCGGGGAGCTGTTTTTT. Protein: CASSQGQGATGELFF.

Here the CDR3 DNA reads TGTGCCAGATTTAACGGGCGGGCCCACCATTCCAATCAGCCCCAGCATTTT. This codes for CARFNGRAHHSNQPQHF. This chain joins TRBV5-3 and TRBJ1-5; D gene uncertain. TRBV5-3 carries the ORF label, with uncertain function. This CDR3 is built from 17 residues. V was trimmed by 7 bases and J by 3 bases, leaving 23 bases between them.

V is TRBV2 and J is TRBJ1-5; no clear D gene. This CDR3 is 13 amino acids long. With 8 bases removed from V and 0 bases from J, the gap between germline ends came to 8 bases. CDR1 is SNHLY, CDR2 FYNNEI, per germline. CDR3: CASDLNSNQPQHF. CDR3 DNA sequence: TGTGCCAGCGACCTTAATAGCAATCAGCCCCAGCATTTT.

This chain connects TRBV4-3 to TRBJ2-7, with a weak D call TRBD2 (5 bases). CDR1 and CDR2 from the germline V gene are LGHNA and YSLEER. The CDR3 totals 15 residues. The V end was cut by 1 base, the J end by 2 bases, with 12 bases between. The CDR3 sequence is CASSQVRDETYEQYF. CDR3 coding DNA: TGCGCCAGCAGCCAAGTTCGGGATGAGACCTACGAGCAGTACTTC.